The 28 T cell receptor beta chains listed next were all sequenced from one sample in a study of cytomegalovirus exposure and HLA in healthy donors. Here immunoSEQ multiplex PCR was the method, and the copy in TCRdb shows in-frame clones only, minus some. The repertoire holds over 110,000 clones, with about 87% as singletons. Sample: PBMCs. These receptors originate from a man aged 18 to 35 in good health and CMV-seropositive.

The rearrangement uses TRBV4-2 and TRBJ2-5; 13 bases are shared with TRBD2. Trimming at V came to 1 base and at J to 5 bases, leaving 4 bases not matched to a gene. This CDR3 has 16 amino acids. The germline gives CDR1 LGHNA, CDR2 YNFKEQ. The CDR3 is CASSQVTTSGGETQYF. CDR3 DNA sequence: TGTGCCAGCAGCCAAGTTACGACTAGCGGGGGGGAGACCCAGTACTTC.

This clone appeared a single time. This sequence joins TRBV4-1 and TRBJ2-7; 10 bases are a match to TRBD2. Germline CDR1 is MGHRA and CDR2 is YSYEKL. J was trimmed by 5 bases and V by 3 bases; bases with no gene match: 7. The CDR3 consists of 15 residues. In nucleotides, the CDR3 is TGCGCCAGCAGCCACCGAACTAGCGGGGACCACGAGCAGTACTTC. It yields the protein CASSHRTSGDHEQYF.

The chain links TRBV11-2 to TRBJ2-7; 7 bases line up with TRBD1. The V gene end was trimmed by 5 bases and the J gene end by 7 bases; junction bases not matched to a gene: 8. The germline V gene has CDR1 SGHAT and CDR2 FQNNGV. The CDR3 runs to 13 residues. CDR3 loop: CASSLTGQLEQYF. Here the CDR3 DNA reads TGTGCCAGCAGCCTAACGGGACAGTTGGAGCAGTACTTC. The full variable domain, rest sourced from reference TRBV11-2 and TRBJ2-7, is EAGVAQSPRYKIIEKRQSVAFWCNPISGHATLYWYQQILGQGPKLLIQFQNNGVVDDSQLPKDRFSAERLKGVDSTLKIQPAKLEDSAVYLCASSLTGQLEQYFGPGTRLTVT.

J is TRBJ1-1 and V is TRBV2, with 7 bases matching TRBD1. Germline V gene lookup returns CDR1 SNHLY and CDR2 FYNNEI. The CDR3 extends over 14 amino acids. The ends lost 4 bases at V and 3 bases at J; junction bases unmatched: 5. The CDR3: CASSGQGGDTEAFF. The CDR3, as DNA: TGTGCCAGCAGTGGACAGGGTGGGGACACTGAAGCTTTCTTT.

This sequence joins TRBV19 and TRBJ2-7; 7 nucleotides match TRBD1. The germline gives CDR1 LNHDA, CDR2 SQIVND (reference sequence). The CDR3 runs 14 residues. Trimming at V came to 5 bases and at J to 3 bases, leaving 7 bases not matched to a gene. CDR3 amino acids: CASSEGGANYEQYF. DNA for the CDR3: TGTGCCAGTAGTGAAGGGGGCGCGAACTACGAGCAGTACTTC.

The rearrangement joins TRBV9 to TRBJ2-5; D is possibly TRBD1 (5 bases). The CDR3 runs to 13 residues. Trimming stripped 4 bases from V and 1 base from J, with 8 bases between. Per germline, CDR1 SGDLS and CDR2 YYNGEE. In DNA, the CDR3 is TGTGCCAGCAGCAGGGGCGGCCAAGAGACCCAGTACTTC. Its protein product is CASSRGGQETQYF.

This clone occurred once. The chain is built from TRBV10-3 and TRBJ2-1, with D perhaps TRBD2 (6 bases). Germline-derived CDR1 and CDR2 are ENHRY and SYGVKD. This CDR3 region has 15 residues. The germline V and J ends were trimmed by 6 bases and 1 base, with 13 bases remaining between them. CDR3 sequence reads: CAIRDFGGSYNEQFF. DNA of the CDR3: TGTGCCATCAGAGACTTCGGGGGTTCCTACAATGAGCAGTTCTTC.

The gene calls are TRBV10-3 and TRBJ2-5; D is unresolved. CDR3 length: 13 amino acids. Germline CDR1 and CDR2: ENHRY and SYGVKD. V was pared by 6 bases and J by 1 base, with 9 bases between. CDR3 bases: TGTGCCATCAGACAAAACCTCCAAGAGACCCAGTACTTC. It yields the protein CAIRQNLQETQYF.

The chain recombines TRBV2 with TRBJ2-5; D unclear. The germline V gene has CDR1 SNHLY and CDR2 FYNNEI. This CDR3 is built from 13 residues. Trimming left V 2 bases short and J 4 bases short, with 8 bases between. The CDR3 nucleotides are TGTGCCAGCAGTGAAACCAGGCGAGAGACCCAGTACTTC. Translating gives CASSETRRETQYF.

The CDR3 sequence is CASSVEGTDYNEQFF. In nucleotides, the CDR3 is TGTGCCAGCAGCGTAGAGGGGACAGACTACAATGAGCAGTTCTTC. This sequence joins TRBV9 and TRBJ2-1; 7 bases are a match to TRBD1. This CDR3 region has 15 residues. Germline CDR1 SGDLS, CDR2 YYNGEE. V shed 0 bases and J 3 bases; nucleotides not matched to a gene: 3.

CDR3 sequence (DNA): TGTGCCAGCACCTCAGTTTCGAGGGCAAGACGGGGTGGCTACACCTTC. Residues: CASTSVSRARRGGYTF. The gene calls are TRBV7-9 and TRBJ1-2; D not certain. The CDR3 has 16 amino acids. With 7 bases removed from V and 7 bases from J, the gap between germline ends came to 25 bases. In germline, CDR1 is SEHNR, CDR2 FQNEAQ (reference sequence). Complete variable domain (other parts from reference TRBV7-9 and TRBJ1-2): DTGVSQNPRHKITKRGQNVTFRCDPISEHNRLYWYRQTLGQGPEFLTYFQNEAQLEKSRLLSDRFSAERPKGSFSTLEIQRTEQGDSAMYLCASTSVSRARRGGYTFGSGTRLTVV.

This clone came up once. This sequence joins TRBV4-1 and TRBJ1-1; no reliable D call. The germline V and J ends were trimmed by 2 bases and 0 bases, with 16 bases remaining between them. The length of the CDR3 is 17 residues. Germline assignment: CDR1 MGHRA and CDR2 YSYEKL. The CDR3 DNA is TGCGCCAGCAGCCAAATTGGGGAGGGAGACATGAACACTGAAGCTTTCTTT. Amino acids: CASSQIGEGDMNTEAFF.

V gene TRBV23-1 combines with J gene TRBJ2-7; tentatively, D is TRBD1 (5 bases). TRBV23-1 is an open reading frame, and its role is uncertain. This CDR3 spans 15 amino acids. V was pared by 0 bases and J by 4 bases, with 13 bases between. The CDR3 reads CASSQSPTGKYEQYF. Written as DNA, the CDR3 is TGCGCCAGCAGTCAATCCCCAACAGGAAAATACGAGCAGTACTTC.

In its sample, this clone was seen once. V is TRBV10-2 and J is TRBJ1-1; D ambiguous. The CDR3 contains 14 residues. Germline V lookup: CDR1 WSHSY, CDR2 SAAADI. The V end lost 3 bases, the J end lost 1 base, and 9 bases lay between the germline ends. CDR3 nucleotide sequence: TGCGCCAGCAGTGAAGGAGGGTCGAACACTGAAGCTTTCTTT. Its translation is CASSEGGSNTEAFF.

The rearrangement joins TRBV11-1 to TRBJ2-7; 8 bases are shared with TRBD2. This CDR3 is built from 12 residues. Trimming removed 10 bases from V and 7 bases from J; junction bases left unmatched: 9. Germline V gene sequence: CDR1 SGHAT, CDR2 FQDESV (reference sequence). The CDR3 region is CATKREIGEQYF. The CDR3 nucleotides are TGTGCCACCAAGCGGGAGATCGGGGAGCAGTACTTC.

V usage is TRBV30 and J usage is TRBJ1-2; TRBD1 matches at 10 bases. There are 13 residues in the CDR3. Germline V lookup: CDR1 GTSNPN, CDR2 SVGIG (reference sequence). V shed 2 bases and J 8 bases; nucleotides not matched to a gene: 5. CDR3 DNA sequence: TGTGCCTGGAGTAGCGGGACAGGGGAGGGCTACACCTTC. This sequence encodes CAWSSGTGEGYTF.

This CDR3 reads CASSVQAARGGYTF. The CDR3 nucleotides are TGTGCCAGCAGTGTGCAGGCCGCACGTGGTGGCTACACCTTC. V usage is TRBV6-1 and J usage is TRBJ1-2; D not resolved. The germline gives CDR1 MNHNS, CDR2 SASEGT. Trimming cost V 4 bases and J 7 bases, with 16 bases left between them. This CDR3 comprises 14 residues.

The rearrangement links TRBV29-1 to TRBJ2-3; D unclear. CDR1 is SQVTM, CDR2 ANQGSEA, per germline. This CDR3 region has 12 residues. The V end was cut by 5 bases, the J end by 0 bases, with 6 bases between. The CDR3 loop is CSVLFSTDTQYF. The CDR3 DNA follows: TGCAGCGTTCTTTTTAGCACAGATACGCAGTATTTT.

This chain's CDR3 is CASTPLSRDTGELFF. In nucleotides, the CDR3 is TGTGCCAGCACCCCTTTATCCAGGGACACCGGGGAGCTGTTTTTT. This chain connects TRBV7-6 to TRBJ2-2; D is possibly TRBD1 (5 bases). The germline V gene encodes CDR1 SGHVS and CDR2 FNYEAQ. The V and J ends lost 7 bases and 3 bases respectively, with 15 bases between them. This CDR3 is built from 15 residues. The variable domain in full, with the rest retrieved from reference TRBV7-6 and TRBJ2-2, is GAGVSQSPRYKVTKRGQDVALRCDPISGHVSLYWYRQALGQGPEFLTYFNYEAQQDKSGLPNDRFSAERPEGSISTLTIQRTEQRDSAMYRCASTPLSRDTGELFFGEGSRLTVL.

The V and J genes are TRBV11-3 and TRBJ2-1, with D perhaps TRBD1 (6 bases). The V gene's germline CDR1 is SGHNT and CDR2 YENEEA. The germline V and J ends were trimmed by 5 bases and 5 bases, with 10 bases remaining between them. CDR3 length equals 13 residues. Here the CDR3 reads CASSLNRDNEQFF. In DNA, the CDR3 is TGTGCCAGCAGCCTAAACAGGGACAATGAGCAGTTCTTC.

V gene TRBV29-1 combines with J gene TRBJ2-3; D gene unclear. V dropped 3 bases and J dropped 1 base, with 17 bases sitting between them. From germline, CDR1 is SQVTM and CDR2 ANQGSEA. The CDR3 loop spans 16 amino acids. DNA of the CDR3: TGCAGCGTTGAGAGGCGGAACTCATGGGGCACAGATACGCAGTATTTT. It specifies CSVERRNSWGTDTQYF.

The chain has TRBV7-8 and TRBJ2-7; perhaps TRBD2 as D (5 bases). This CDR3 comprises 14 residues. V lost 3 bases to trimming and J lost 7 bases, with 16 bases between them. Germline CDR1 SGHVS, CDR2 FQNEAQ. CDR3 sequence (DNA): TGTGCCAGCAGCTTGATGGACTCACAAGGGGAGCAGTACTTC. Residues: CASSLMDSQGEQYF.

V gene TRBV5-1 combines with J gene TRBJ1-1; no clear D. The CDR3 length is 13 residues. Trimming shortened V by 7 bases and J by 0 bases, and 10 bases separated the two germline ends. Germline V gene sequence: CDR1 SGHRS, CDR2 YFSETQ. CDR3 sequence reads: CASAGSMNTEAFF. CDR3 nucleotides: TGCGCCAGCGCGGGGTCCATGAACACTGAAGCTTTCTTT. Combining the CDR3 with reference TRBV5-1 and TRBJ1-1 gives the whole variable domain KAGVTQTPRYLIKTRGQQVTLSCSPISGHRSVSWYQQTPGQGLQFLFEYFSETQRNKGNFPGRFSGRQFSNSRSEMNVSTLELGDSALYLCASAGSMNTEAFFGQGTRLTVV.

This clone came up a few times. V gene TRBV15 combines with J gene TRBJ2-1; tentatively, D is TRBD1 (6 bases). Trimming took 1 base from V and 4 from J, leaving 8 bases between them. Germline CDR1 LNHNV, CDR2 YYDKDF (reference sequence). This CDR3 spans 14 amino acids. CDR3 sequence: CATSRAGQYNEQFF. The CDR3 DNA reads as TGTGCCACCAGCAGAGCAGGACAGTACAATGAGCAGTTCTTC. Supplemented by reference TRBV15 and TRBJ2-1, the full variable domain reads DAMVIQNPRYQVTQFGKPVTLSCSQTLNHNVMYWYQQKSSQAPKLLFHYYDKDFNNEADTPDNFQSRRPNTSFCFLDIRSPGLGDTAMYLCATSRAGQYNEQFFGPGTRLTVL.

The genes are TRBV5-4 and TRBJ2-2, with a weak D call TRBD1 (5 bases). V dropped 0 bases and J dropped 0 bases, with 15 bases sitting between them. The V gene's germline CDR1 is SGHNT and CDR2 YYREEE (reference sequence). There are 18 residues in the CDR3. The CDR3 DNA is TGTGCCAGCAGCTTGGACCCCTGGGGCGGAACGAACACCGGGGAGCTGTTTTTT. This encodes CASSLDPWGGTNTGELFF.

This clone was seen just once. This chain links TRBV6-5 with TRBJ2-7; the D gene is possibly TRBD1 (6 bases). V was shortened by 11 bases and J by 8 bases, with 16 bases between the two germline ends. The V gene's germline CDR1 is MNHEY and CDR2 SVGAGI. The CDR3 contains 11 residues. DNA for the CDR3: TGTGCCGCCAGGGGTGTCTTCCAGCAGTACTTC. It specifies CAARGVFQQYF.

This rearrangement joins TRBV2 to TRBJ2-1; D perhaps matches TRBD1 (6 bases). The CDR3 spans 14 residues. Germline CDR1 SNHLY, CDR2 FYNNEI. The germline V and J ends were trimmed by 4 bases and 3 bases, with 10 bases remaining between them. CDR3 protein: CASSGGRGYNEQFF. CDR3 in DNA: TGTGCCAGCAGTGGGGGGCGCGGCTACAATGAGCAGTTCTTC. Full variable domain (remainder filled in from reference TRBV2 and TRBJ2-1): EPEVTQTPSHQVTQMGQEVILRCVPISNHLYFYWYRQILGQKVEFLVSFYNNEISEKSEIFDDQFSVERPDGSNFTLKIRSTKLEDSAMYFCASSGGRGYNEQFFGPGTRLTVL.

The chain has TRBV11-2 and TRBJ1-4, with 9 bases matching TRBD1. CDR3 size: 14 residues. Germline lookup yields CDR1 SGHAT and CDR2 FQNNGV. V shed 4 bases and J 8 bases; nucleotides not matched to a gene: 5. In DNA form, the CDR3 reads TGTGCCAGCAGCTCGGGACAGGGAGGCGAAAAACTGTTTTTT. This codes for CASSSGQGGEKLFF. Together with reference TRBV11-2 and TRBJ1-4, the CDR3 gives the full variable domain: EAGVAQSPRYKIIEKRQSVAFWCNPISGHATLYWYQQILGQGPKLLIQFQNNGVVDDSQLPKDRFSAERLKGVDSTLKIQPAKLEDSAVYLCASSSGQGGEKLFFGSGTQLSVL.